The 27 T cell receptor beta chains below come from one sample, sequenced in a study of identical twins. Via MiXCR, TCRdb re-called the 5' RACE reads, giving one row per CDR3 protein. The sample shows about 520,000 distinct CDR3 sequences, 22% of them seen only once. This same sample was also part of a study on T cells expressing NK-cell markers.

The sample taken for sequencing was CD4+ T cells sorted from blood. The receptors derive from a woman younger than 35 in good health.

The J gene is TRBJ2-2, the V gene TRBV7-2; 7 nucleotides agree with TRBD2. There are 16 residues in the CDR3. V lost 4 bases to trimming and J lost 3 bases; unmatched junction nucleotides: 8. Germline V gene sequence: CDR1 SGHTA, CDR2 FQGNSA. DNA of the CDR3: TGTGCCAGCAGCTCAACCGGGACTATCCACACCGGGGAGCTGTTTTTT. Its translation: CASSSTGTIHTGELFF.

The rearrangement joins TRBV20-1 to TRBJ2-3; weak D call: TRBD1 (5 bases). The CDR3 has 13 residues. V gave up 5 bases and J gave up 1 base, with 10 bases separating them. Germline CDR1 reads DFQATT; CDR2 reads SNEGSKA (reference sequence). The CDR3: CSAQGRGTDTQYF. Here the CDR3 DNA reads TGCAGTGCTCAGGGCAGGGGCACAGATACGCAGTATTTT.

This chain joins TRBV19 and TRBJ1-5; D is perhaps TRBD1 (6 bases). Germline loops: CDR1 LNHDA, CDR2 SQIVND (reference sequence). V was trimmed by 9 bases and J by 5 bases, leaving 14 bases between them. CDR3 length: 13 amino acids. The CDR3 DNA reads as TGTGCCAGCGCTGACAGGAGCGATCAGCCCCAGCATTTT. Protein: CASADRSDQPQHF.

This clonotype has a handful of counts. This chain links TRBV24-1 with TRBJ2-7; D tentatively reads TRBD1 or TRBD2 (5 bases each). Trimming pared 4 bases from V and 4 bases from J, leaving 13 bases between. This CDR3 has 14 residues. Germline V gene data show CDR1 as KGHDR and CDR2 as SFDVKD. CDR3 sequence: CATSEYGTRYEQYF. The DNA of the CDR3 is TGTGCCACCAGTGAATATGGGACCCGTTACGAGCAGTACTTC.

The genes are TRBV20-1 and TRBJ2-7, with 12 bases lining up with TRBD2. The CDR3 covers 13 residues. Germline assignment: CDR1 DFQATT and CDR2 SNEGSKA (reference sequence). The V and J ends lost 6 bases and 4 bases, in that order; junction bases with no gene match: 4. CDR3 sequence: CSASTSGRYEQYF. CDR3 nucleotide sequence: TGCAGTGCAAGTACTAGCGGGAGGTACGAGCAGTACTTC.

The V call is TRBV6-2 or TRBV6-3, the J call TRBJ2-3, with 8 bases lining up with TRBD2. V shed 6 bases and J 2 bases; nucleotides not matched to a gene: 4. CDR1 MNHEY and CDR2 SVGEGT come from the germline V gene. The CDR3 extends over 14 amino acids. CDR3 in amino acids: CASRLAALTDTQYF. CDR3 DNA sequence: TGTGCCAGCAGACTAGCGGCCCTCACAGATACGCAGTATTTT.

The chain uses TRBV2 and TRBJ2-3; 13 bases map to TRBD2. After removal of 6 bases from V and 3 bases from J, the junction contained 6 bases not matched to a gene. The length of the CDR3 is 16 residues. Germline lookup yields CDR1 SNHLY and CDR2 FYNNEI. The DNA of the CDR3 is TGTGCCAGCAGGGAGACTAGCGGGAGGCTTACAGATACGCAGTATTTT. Amino acid sequence: CASRETSGRLTDTQYF.

Notes on this clonotype: A read error may account for a junction end that differs from germline. V and J are TRBV6-4 and TRBJ2-2, with 11 bases aligning to TRBD2. Germline V gene sequence: CDR1 MRHNA, CDR2 SNTAGT. The CDR3 length is 19 residues. The CDR3 loop reads CAISGTYGSGGAHTGELFF. The CDR3 DNA reads TGTGCCATCAGTGGAACCTACGGTAGCGGGGGGGCCCACACCGGGGAGCTGTTTTTT.

The chain uses TRBV7-3 and TRBJ2-2; 7 bases fit TRBD1. Per germline, CDR1 SGHTA and CDR2 FQGTGA. The V gene end was trimmed by 4 bases and the J gene end by 2 bases; junction bases not matched to a gene: 7. CDR3 length equals 16 residues. This CDR3 is CASSSQGTANTGELFF. DNA of the CDR3: TGTGCCAGCAGCTCCCAAGGGACAGCTAACACCGGGGAGCTGTTTTTT.

The chain employs TRBV20-1 and TRBJ2-3; 11 nucleotides match TRBD2. Germline values: CDR1 DFQATT, CDR2 SNEGSKA (reference sequence). The CDR3 has 15 residues. V lost 5 bases and J lost 6; bases outside the gene matches: 10. CDR3 loop: CSAVFSGGAADTQYF. The DNA for the CDR3 is TGCAGTGCTGTCTTTAGCGGGGGGGCCGCTGATACGCAGTATTTT.

The chain links TRBV18 to TRBJ2-7; tentative D call: TRBD2 (5 bases). V lost 0 bases to trimming and J lost 4 bases, with 10 bases between them. CDR1 KGHSH and CDR2 LQKENI come from the germline V gene. CDR3 length: 14 residues. CDR3 sequence (DNA): TGTGCCAGCTCACCACCGGCGGGTGGGTACGAGCAGTACTTC. Amino acids: CASSPPAGGYEQYF.

This clonotype occurred a few times. The rearrangement uses TRBV9 and TRBJ2-4; TRBD1 aligns across 8 bases. Unmatched junction bases numbered 7, after V lost 4 bases and J lost 7 bases. The CDR3 spans 14 residues. Germline V gene data show CDR1 as SGDLS and CDR2 as YYNGEE. The CDR3 sequence is CASSPGQALNIQYF. In nucleotides, the CDR3 is TGTGCCAGCAGCCCGGGACAGGCCCTGAACATTCAGTACTTC. The complete variable domain, with remaining parts taken from reference TRBV9 and TRBJ2-4, reads DSGVTQTPKHLITATGQRVTLRCSPRSGDLSVYWYQQSLDQGLQFLIQYYNGEERAKGNILERFSAQQFPDLHSELNLSSLELGDSALYFCASSPGQALNIQYFGAGTRLSVL.

This clonotype was seen a handful of times. The chain links TRBV12-3 or TRBV12-4 to TRBJ1-6; D gene ambiguous. The CDR3 length is 13 residues. V was cut by 5 bases and J by 8 bases, with 10 bases left in between. The CDR3: CASSITTDSPLHF. The CDR3 DNA reads as TGTGCCAGCAGTATTACCACGGATTCACCCCTCCACTTT.

V usage is TRBV6-1 and J usage is TRBJ2-3; 8 bases fit TRBD1. From germline, CDR1 is MNHNS and CDR2 SASEGT. V was clipped by 8 bases and J by 0 bases; unmatched bases: 4. The length of the CDR3 is 14 residues. The CDR3 bases are TGTGCCAGCGCCCGGGACAGGAGCACAGATACGCAGTATTTT. As protein: CASARDRSTDTQYF.

The J gene is TRBJ1-2, the V gene TRBV5-1; weak D call: TRBD1 (5 bases). The germline gives CDR1 SGHRS, CDR2 YFSETQ. The CDR3 has 13 amino acids. Deletions cut 2 bases from V and 8 bases from J, with 13 bases between. CDR3: CASSFGDDRGYTF. The CDR3 DNA sequence: TGCGCCAGCAGCTTTGGGGACGATCGCGGCTACACCTTC. Supplemented by reference TRBV5-1 and TRBJ1-2, the full variable domain reads KAGVTQTPRYLIKTRGQQVTLSCSPISGHRSVSWYQQTPGQGLQFLFEYFSETQRNKGNFPGRFSGRQFSNSRSEMNVSTLELGDSALYLCASSFGDDRGYTFGSGTRLTVV.

This clonotype was seen ten or more times. The chain recombines TRBV29-1 with TRBJ1-2, with no clear D. CDR3 size: 12 residues. Germline CDR1 SQVTM, CDR2 ANQGSEA. Trimming took off 4 bases at V and 2 bases at J, with 8 bases between the two ends. The CDR3 loop is CSVAFSNYGYTF. The CDR3 nucleotides read TGCAGCGTTGCCTTTAGCAACTATGGCTACACCTTC.

V usage is TRBV12-3 or TRBV12-4 and J usage is TRBJ1-2; D is unresolved. Trimming removed 3 bases at V and 4 bases at J, with 18 bases between. The CDR3 sequence is 16 residues long. CDR3: CASSFRHSSSSYGYTF. The CDR3 DNA reads TGTGCCAGCAGTTTTCGGCACTCGAGCTCCAGCTATGGCTACACCTTC.

CDR3 in amino acids: CASSSRQTNHYEQYF. Here the CDR3 DNA reads TGTGCCAGCAGTTCGAGACAGACCAACCACTACGAGCAGTACTTC. The chain combines TRBV12-3 or TRBV12-4 with TRBJ2-7; D might be TRBD1 (5 bases). Between the trimmed V and J ends, which lost 4 bases and 3 bases, there was a span of 16 bases. This CDR3 has 15 residues.

The chain joins TRBV3-1 to TRBJ2-5, with a tentative D call TRBD1 (6 bases). V lost 2 bases and J lost 7, with 17 bases in between. CDR1 is LGHDT and CDR2 is YNNKEL in the germline V gene (reference sequence). The CDR3 has 15 residues. CDR3 sequence reads: CASSQILGGPVTQYF. Written as DNA, the CDR3 is TGTGCCAGCAGCCAAATACTAGGGGGACCGGTGACCCAGTACTTC.

The V and J genes are TRBV10-3 and TRBJ2-3; 9 nucleotides match TRBD2. CDR3 length: 15 amino acids. Germline V CDR1 and CDR2: ENHRY, SYGVKD. With 4 bases clipped from V and 6 bases from J, the junction kept 8 bases outside the gene matches. CDR3 loop: CAISGSGRSLDTQYF. The CDR3 DNA reads TGTGCCATCAGTGGGAGCGGGAGGAGTTTGGATACGCAGTATTTT.

The chain couples TRBV5-6 to TRBJ1-4; 9 bases map to TRBD1. CDR1 is SGHDT, CDR2 YYEEEE, per germline. V was clipped by 4 bases and J by 7 bases; unmatched bases: 5. CDR3 length: 14 residues. CDR3 sequence: CASSLQGAVEKLFF. CDR3 nucleotide sequence: TGTGCCAGCAGCCTACAGGGGGCTGTTGAAAAACTGTTTTTT. Full variable domain (outside the CDR3, taken from reference TRBV5-6 and TRBJ1-4): DAGVTQSPTHLIKTRGQQVTLRCSPKSGHDTVSWYQQALGQGPQFIFQYYEEEERQRGNFPDRFSGHQFPNYSSELNVNALLLGDSALYLCASSLQGAVEKLFFGSGTQLSVL.

This clonotype is categorized as medium-sized. This chain uses TRBV7-3 with TRBJ2-2; D is unresolved. The CDR3 totals 14 residues. Germline CDR1 is SGHTA and CDR2 is FQGTGA. V shed 0 bases and J shed 6 bases, with 8 bases lying between them. CDR3 nucleotide sequence: TGTGCCAGCAGCTTAACGTGGCCAGCCGGGGAGCTGTTTTTT. This encodes CASSLTWPAGELFF.

This clonotype was seen a handful of times. The J gene is TRBJ1-1, the V gene TRBV5-1; D perhaps matches TRBD1 (5 bases). The germline V and J ends were trimmed by 4 bases and 6 bases, with 13 bases remaining between them. CDR3 length: 13 residues. CDR1 SGHRS and CDR2 YFSETQ come from the germline V gene. The CDR3 sequence: CASSPGVGAEAFF. The CDR3, as DNA: TGCGCCAGCAGCCCGGGGGTGGGGGCTGAAGCTTTCTTT.

This clonotype has a count of ten or more. The genes are TRBV12-3 or TRBV12-4 and TRBJ2-5, with TRBD1 matching over 11 bases. The J segment lost 5 bases and the V segment lost 4 bases, leaving 6 bases of the junction unmatched. CDR3 length: 15 residues. CDR3 residues: CASSSGQGARETQYF. CDR3 nucleotide sequence: TGTGCCAGCAGTTCCGGACAGGGGGCGAGGGAGACCCAGTACTTC.

This clonotype was detected a few times. This rearrangement joins TRBV10-2 to TRBJ1-1; no clear D gene. Germline values: CDR1 WSHSY, CDR2 SAAADI. CDR3 size: 13 residues. The V and J ends lost 7 bases and 4 bases respectively, with 13 bases between them. CDR3 sequence reads: CASKRSGSTEAFF. CDR3 DNA sequence: TGCGCCAGCAAGCGGTCGGGGAGCACTGAAGCTTTCTTT.

The V gene is TRBV5-4, the J gene TRBJ1-6; D remains unclear. V shed 4 bases and J shed 9 bases, with 8 bases lying between them. Germline CDR1 and CDR2: SGHNT and YYREEE (reference sequence). CDR3 length: 12 amino acids. DNA for the CDR3: TGTGCCAGCAGCCCTGAAGTTTCACCCCTCCACTTT. Translated: CASSPEVSPLHF.

A few counts support this clonotype. V is TRBV5-1 and J is TRBJ1-4; D gene unclear. This CDR3 is 14 amino acids long. Germline assignment: CDR1 SGHRS and CDR2 YFSETQ. V was trimmed by 4 bases and J by 7 bases, leaving 14 bases between them. The CDR3 is CASSTGNLGEKLFF. The DNA for the CDR3 is TGCGCCAGCAGCACGGGTAATTTGGGTGAAAAACTGTTTTTT.